Included here is one T cell receptor beta chain sequence, with context. MiXCR, applied by TCRdb to the 5' RACE reads, yields one record per CDR3 protein. The sample contains hundreds of thousands of distinct CDR3 sequences, roughly 26% of which appear only once. This record belongs to a study of identical twins. This sample also appeared in a second study, on T cells expressing NK-cell markers.

What was sequenced was CD4+ T cells sorted from blood. This clonotype was obtained from a woman aged 18-29 years in good health.

CDR3 DNA: TGTGCCAGCTCACCTGGCGTCAGGGATTACGAGCAGTACTTC. Translating it yields CASSPGVRDYEQYF. J is TRBJ2-7 and V is TRBV18; possible D gene TRBD1, 5 bases. The CDR3 runs to 14 residues. The germline CDR1 and CDR2 sequences are KGHSH and LQKENI. V was cut by 3 bases and J by 4 bases, with 13 bases left in between.